A single sample gave rise to the 5 T cell receptor beta chains below, sequenced in a study of radiation and T cells in renal cell carcinoma (dated by TCRdb to 2020 to 2022). The library was made by the immunoSEQ multiplex PCR assay. TCRdb took this table from immuneACCESS and kept in-frame rearrangements with V and J called. Such tables lack part of the clones; where checked against another copy, unresolved V genes explain under half of the gap, and the rest is unexplained. The sample table holds tens of thousands of clones, of which 82% were seen once. The top ten hold 6% to 7% of the sample. The intended sense of this specimen's time point label: baseline pretreatment blood. Interpreted using the paper, the treatment or condition label stands for: 15 Gy SBRT to primary tumor, nephrectomy 4 weeks later. The sample consisted of blood, taken from a patient whose treatment included radiotherapy and nephrectomy. These receptors were taken from a man between 60 and 70 years old with renal cell carcinoma.

The count of this clone is one. This chain links TRBV6-1 with TRBJ1-4; no clear D. Germline V gene lookup returns CDR1 MNHNS and CDR2 SASEGT. V dropped 0 bases and J dropped 9 bases, with 8 bases sitting between them. CDR3 length equals 13 residues. The CDR3 protein is CASSEATPQKLFF. In nucleotides, the CDR3 is TGTGCCAGCAGTGAAGCAACTCCCCAAAAACTGTTTTTT.

This clone was seen a few times. The chain joins TRBV28 to TRBJ2-7; 7 positions match TRBD2. This CDR3 is 15 amino acids long. Per the germline V gene, CDR1 is MDHEN and CDR2 is SYDVKM. The V segment lost 5 bases and the J segment 3 bases; nucleotides outside the gene matches: 10. The CDR3 here is CASSPSSGRHYEQYF. CDR3 DNA: TGTGCCAGCAGTCCATCGTCCGGGAGGCACTACGAGCAGTACTTC.

The chain employs TRBV28 and TRBJ1-1; D is unclear. V dropped 11 bases and J dropped 1 base, with 11 bases sitting between them. The CDR3 runs to 12 residues. Germline V gives CDR1 MDHEN, CDR2 SYDVKM. Here the CDR3 DNA reads TGTGCCGGCGGGAAGGCGAACACTGAAGCTTTCTTT. This sequence encodes CAGGKANTEAFF.

The rearrangement links TRBV29-1 to TRBJ2-5, with 14 bases lining up with TRBD2. TRBJ2-7 matches the DNA end more closely, so the J call is doubtful. Germline values: CDR1 SQVTM, CDR2 ANQGSEA. This CDR3 spans 15 amino acids. The CDR3 region is CSVAGLAGGSYEQYF. For the CDR3, the DNA is TGCAGCGTTGCTGGACTAGCGGGAGGCTCCTACGAGCAGTACTTC.

The chain has TRBV19 and TRBJ2-7; TRBD2 matches 10 bases. Per the germline V gene, CDR1 is LNHDA and CDR2 is SQIVND (reference sequence). The CDR3 contains 15 residues. Germline trimming cut 1 base from V and 5 bases from J; bases unmatched to any gene: 5. CDR3 residues: CASSIASGRGNEQYF. The CDR3 nucleotides read TGTGCCAGTAGTATAGCTAGCGGGAGAGGGAACGAGCAGTACTTC.